The subject of this entry is one T cell receptor beta chain. The method was immunoSEQ multiplex PCR; TCRdb's version includes in-frame clones alone and lacks a portion of them. This table holds 75,000 to 100,000 clones, 90% to 95% found once. This sample is drawn from a study of OX40 agonist ivuxolimab in advanced cancers. Study at large: All patients had ivuxolimab intravenously every 2 weeks at 0.01 to 10 mg/kg.

Germline CDR1 and CDR2: SGHRS and YFSETQ. With 4 bases removed from V and 2 bases from J, the gap between germline ends came to 12 bases. The CDR3 is 15 residues long. Enrollment shut out patients with autoimmune disease history or systemic immunosuppression. The specimen comprised CD4+ or CD8+ T cells sorted from blood, sampled in a trial of the OX40 agonist ivuxolimab. This TCR derives from an adult with an advanced solid tumor such as melanoma, head and neck, liver or kidney cancer. V and J are TRBV5-1 and TRBJ2-2; D is ambiguous. The CDR3 nucleotides read TGCGCCAGCAGCCACGGCAGCCCAAACACCGGGGAGCTGTTTTTT. This encodes CASSHGSPNTGELFF.